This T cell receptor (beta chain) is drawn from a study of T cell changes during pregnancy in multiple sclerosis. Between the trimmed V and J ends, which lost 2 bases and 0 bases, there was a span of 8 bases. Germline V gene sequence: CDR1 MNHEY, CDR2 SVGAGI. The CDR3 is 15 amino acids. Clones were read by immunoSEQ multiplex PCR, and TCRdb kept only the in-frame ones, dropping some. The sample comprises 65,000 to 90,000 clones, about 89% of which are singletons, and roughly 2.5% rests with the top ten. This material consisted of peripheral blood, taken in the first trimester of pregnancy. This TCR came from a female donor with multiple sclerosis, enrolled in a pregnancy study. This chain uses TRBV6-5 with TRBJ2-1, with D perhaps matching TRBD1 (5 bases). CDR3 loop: CASSYGAVSYNEQFF. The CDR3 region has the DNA TGTGCCAGCAGTTACGGGGCGGTCTCCTACAATGAGCAGTTCTTC.